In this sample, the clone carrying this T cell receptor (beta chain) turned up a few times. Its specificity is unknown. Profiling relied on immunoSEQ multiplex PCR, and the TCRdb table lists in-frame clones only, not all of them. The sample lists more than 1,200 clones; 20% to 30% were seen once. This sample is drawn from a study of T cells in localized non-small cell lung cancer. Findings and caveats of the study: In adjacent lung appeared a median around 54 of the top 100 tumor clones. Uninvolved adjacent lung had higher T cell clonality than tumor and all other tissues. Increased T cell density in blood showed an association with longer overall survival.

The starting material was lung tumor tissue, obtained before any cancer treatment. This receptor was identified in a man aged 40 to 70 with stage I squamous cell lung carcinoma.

The chain's CDR3 is CAISEWSGGSSYEQYF. DNA of the CDR3: TGTGCCATCAGTGAGTGGTCGGGGGGCAGCTCCTACGAGCAGTACTTC. The chain recombines TRBV10-3 with TRBJ2-7; a weak D match, TRBD2 (7 bases). Germline CDR1 is ENHRY and CDR2 is SYGVKD. CDR3 length: 16 residues. Between the trimmed V and J ends, which lost 1 base and 0 bases, there was a span of 13 bases.